One sample yielded the 18 T cell receptor beta chains listed below, sequenced in a study of T cell repertoires in cytomegalovirus infection. TCRdb called the reads again in MiXCR, with one record for every CDR3 protein. This repertoire shows around 250,000 distinct CDR3 sequences, over 15% found once; its top ten account for around 47%. The sample was CD8+ T cells from PBMCs. The receptor source for this set is a human donor in good health (CMV status not recorded). Some clones in this sample may be carry-over from other donors' samples.

The genes are TRBV20-1 and TRBJ1-1; TRBD1 might be the D (6 bases). The CDR3 has 13 amino acids. Per the germline V gene, CDR1 is DFQATT and CDR2 is SNEGSKA (reference sequence). CDR3 sequence (DNA): TGCAGGAACTTTTACAGGGAGAACACTGAAGCTTTCTTT. It is translated as CRNFYRENTEAFF.

J is TRBJ1-5 and V is TRBV7-9; perhaps TRBD1 as D (6 bases). The CDR3 runs 15 residues. The V gene's germline CDR1 is SEHNR and CDR2 FQNEAQ (reference sequence). The V end was cut by 1 base, the J end by 2 bases, with 9 bases between. This chain's CDR3 is CASSLGWTGNQPQHF. CDR3 DNA sequence: TGTGCCAGCAGCTTAGGATGGACAGGCAATCAGCCCCAGCATTTT. Full variable domain (missing parts from reference TRBV7-9 and TRBJ1-5): DTGVSQNPRHKITKRGQNVTFRCDPISEHNRLYWYRQTLGQGPEFLTYFQNEAQLEKSRLLSDRFSAERPKGSFSTLEIQRTEQGDSAMYLCASSLGWTGNQPQHFGDGTRLSIL.

The sample holds many counts of this clonotype. V gene TRBV11-2 combines with J gene TRBJ2-1; 7 bases map to TRBD2. Trimming at V came to 4 bases and at J to 3 bases, leaving 6 bases not matched to a gene. The CDR3 covers 15 residues. Germline CDR1 reads SGHAT; CDR2 reads FQNNGV. The CDR3 DNA follows: TGTGCCAGCAGCTCCCAAACGGGGGGCTACAATGAGCAGTTCTTC. Translating gives CASSSQTGGYNEQFF. Full variable domain (outside the CDR3, taken from reference TRBV11-2 and TRBJ2-1): EAGVAQSPRYKIIEKRQSVAFWCNPISGHATLYWYQQILGQGPKLLIQFQNNGVVDDSQLPKDRFSAERLKGVDSTLKIQPAKLEDSAVYLCASSSQTGGYNEQFFGPGTRLTVL.

The genes are TRBV29-1 and TRBJ1-6; D uncertain. The germline CDR1 and CDR2 sequences are SQVTM and ANQGSEA. The CDR3 totals 14 residues. The chain's CDR3 is CREGSREGISPLHF. CDR3 DNA sequence: TGCAGGGAAGGTTCACGGGAAGGAATTTCACCCCTCCACTTT.

The chain joins TRBV28 to TRBJ2-7; TRBD1 agrees at 9 bases. The V gene's germline CDR1 is MDHEN and CDR2 SYDVKM. J gave up 0 bases and V 3 bases, and 6 bases lay outside the gene matches. The CDR3 sequence is 16 residues long. The CDR3 DNA is TGTGCCAGCAGTTTCCATCCGGGACAGGGCTCCTACGAGCAGTACTTC. Translation: CASSFHPGQGSYEQYF.

This clonotype has a handful of counts. This chain connects TRBV7-6 to TRBJ1-1; TRBD1 agrees at 12 bases. CDR1 is SGHVS, CDR2 FNYEAQ, per germline. The CDR3 covers 16 residues. Germline trimming cut 2 bases from V and 4 bases from J; bases unmatched to any gene: 5. CDR3 sequence: CASSLRGTGGGTEAFF. CDR3 in DNA: TGTGCCAGCAGCTTAAGAGGGACAGGGGGCGGCACTGAAGCTTTCTTT. Drawing the rest from reference TRBV7-6 and TRBJ1-1, the complete variable domain is GAGVSQSPRYKVTKRGQDVALRCDPISGHVSLYWYRQALGQGPEFLTYFNYEAQQDKSGLPNDRFSAERPEGSISTLTIQRTEQRDSAMYRCASSLRGTGGGTEAFFGQGTRLTVV.

This clonotype was counted only a few times. The chain employs TRBV19 and TRBJ2-2; tentatively, D is TRBD1 (5 bases). V lost 5 bases and J lost 8, with 15 bases in between. Germline V gene data show CDR1 as LNHDA and CDR2 as SQIVND (reference sequence). The CDR3 extends over 14 amino acids. CDR3: CASSWQGPRGELFF. The CDR3 DNA reads as TGTGCCAGTAGTTGGCAGGGCCCTAGGGGGGAGCTGTTTTTT.

The chain links TRBV11-2 to TRBJ2-3; 8 nucleotides agree with TRBD2. The germline CDR1 and CDR2 sequences are SGHAT and FQNNGV. The CDR3 contains 15 residues. Trimming cost V 7 bases and J 1 base; bases outside gene matches: 7. CDR3 nucleotides: TGTGCCAGCACCGGGGGGGTTTACGGCACAGATACGCAGTATTTT. This translates into CASTGGVYGTDTQYF. The whole variable domain, remainder taken from reference TRBV11-2 and TRBJ2-3, is EAGVAQSPRYKIIEKRQSVAFWCNPISGHATLYWYQQILGQGPKLLIQFQNNGVVDDSQLPKDRFSAERLKGVDSTLKIQPAKLEDSAVYLCASTGGVYGTDTQYFGPGTRLTVL.

This clonotype was detected ten times or more. The V and J genes are TRBV7-9 and TRBJ1-1; tentatively, D is TRBD1 (6 bases). There are 16 residues in the CDR3. Germline values: CDR1 SEHNR, CDR2 FQNEAQ (reference sequence). Trimming pared 1 base from V and 4 bases from J, leaving 16 bases between. The CDR3 spells CASSLGGQGRGTEAFF. DNA for the CDR3: TGTGCCAGCAGCTTAGGGGGTCAGGGGCGCGGCACTGAAGCTTTCTTT.

The J gene is TRBJ2-1, the V gene TRBV19; D not resolved. Between the trimmed V and J ends, which lost 7 bases and 0 bases, there was a span of 10 bases. CDR3 length equals 14 residues. Germline V gives CDR1 LNHDA, CDR2 SQIVND (reference sequence). The DNA of the CDR3 is TGTGCCAGTAAAGAGTTTGGCTCCTACAATGAGCAGTTCTTC. Translated: CASKEFGSYNEQFF.

V gene TRBV6-5 combines with J gene TRBJ2-2; D possibly uses TRBD1 or TRBD2 (5 bases each). The CDR3 extends over 13 amino acids. The germline V gene has CDR1 MNHEY and CDR2 SVGAGI. V was cut by 6 bases and J by 5 bases, with 10 bases left in between. CDR3 sequence: CASSEGETGELFF. The CDR3 DNA reads as TGTGCCAGCAGCGAAGGGGAGACCGGGGAGCTGTTTTTT.

The gene calls are TRBV28 and TRBJ2-1; 7 positions match TRBD1. Germline CDR1 and CDR2: MDHEN and SYDVKM. The CDR3 is made up of 14 amino acids. Losses at the gene ends were 7 bases for V and 3 bases for J; bases not matched to a gene: 6. CDR3 bases: TGTGCCAGCACTCGGGACAGATACTACAATGAGCAGTTCTTC. Translating it yields CASTRDRYYNEQFF.

The chain uses TRBV4-1 and TRBJ1-5; tentatively, D is TRBD1 (5 bases). CDR1 MGHRA and CDR2 YSYEKL come from the germline V gene. The CDR3 is 15 amino acids. Trimming pared 0 bases from V and 4 bases from J, leaving 10 bases between. This CDR3 is CASSQEMTANQPQHF. The CDR3 region has the DNA TGCGCCAGCAGCCAAGAGATGACAGCAAATCAGCCCCAGCATTTT.

This clonotype was seen many times. The rearrangement links TRBV7-3 to TRBJ2-5; tentatively, D is TRBD2 (5 bases). V lost 4 bases to trimming and J lost 5 bases, with 11 bases between them. The germline V gene encodes CDR1 SGHTA and CDR2 FQGTGA. This CDR3 is built from 13 residues. In DNA, the CDR3 is TGTGCCAGCAGCTCCCGCCCGGGGGAGACCCAGTACTTC. Translating it yields CASSSRPGETQYF. The whole variable domain, filled in from reference TRBV7-3 and TRBJ2-5, reads GAGVSQTPSNKVTEKGKYVELRCDPISGHTALYWYRQSLGQGPEFLIYFQGTGAADDSGLPNDRFFAVRPEGSVSTLKIQRTERGDSAVYLCASSSRPGETQYFGPGTRLLVL.

This clonotype was found many times. The rearrangement links TRBV7-6 to TRBJ1-1; D perhaps matches TRBD1 (5 bases). The V and J ends lost 5 bases and 5 bases respectively, with 15 bases between them. Germline V CDR1 and CDR2: SGHVS, FNYEAQ. The CDR3 totals 14 residues. CDR3 in DNA: TGTGCCAGCAGCCCAGGGACCGTGATTACTGAAGCTTTCTTT. Translated, it gives CASSPGTVITEAFF.

The table lists this clonotype with many counts. The chain is built from TRBV7-2 and TRBJ2-1, with a possible D match to TRBD1 (5 bases). Looked up from germline, CDR1 is SGHTA and CDR2 is FQGNSA. This CDR3 region has 14 residues. V gave up 4 bases and J gave up 3 bases, with 10 bases separating them. The CDR3 nucleotides read TGTGCCAGCAGCTACCCAGGGTACTACAATGAGCAGTTCTTC. Its protein is CASSYPGYYNEQFF.

This clonotype was detected ten times or more. This chain joins TRBV6-2 or TRBV6-3 and TRBJ2-1; D is possibly TRBD1 or TRBD2 (5 bases each). The V and J ends lost 6 bases and 8 bases respectively, with 20 bases between them. This CDR3 spans 15 amino acids. Germline CDR1 and CDR2: MNHEY and SVGEGT. CDR3 DNA sequence: TGTGCCAGCAGCACAACCGGGACGGTGTTGGATGAGCAGTTCTTC. This gives the protein CASSTTGTVLDEQFF.

This clonotype turned up a few times. This rearrangement joins TRBV6-5 to TRBJ1-2; tentatively, D is TRBD1 (6 bases). The length of the CDR3 is 17 residues. The germline V and J ends were trimmed by 0 bases and 8 bases, with 22 bases remaining between them. Germline lookup yields CDR1 MNHEY and CDR2 SVGAGI. The CDR3 sequence: CASSYSLQGGLRWGYTF. For the CDR3, the DNA is TGTGCCAGCAGTTACTCCCTACAGGGTGGTCTAAGATGGGGCTACACCTTC.